This TCR beta chain was recorded in a study of T cell responses to AZD1222 COVID-19 vaccine. Using immunoSEQ multiplex PCR, the repertoire was profiled, and TCRdb retains in-frame clones only, with some absent. The table shows 150,000 to 200,000 clones, with approximately 94% occurring only once. V was trimmed by 7 bases and J by 2 bases, leaving 16 bases between them. The CDR3 runs to 15 residues. From germline, CDR1 is MNHNY and CDR2 SVGAGI (reference sequence). The chain is built from TRBV6-6 and TRBJ2-3; the D is unclear. Here the sequenced sample was peripheral blood, taken 28 days after the second AZD1222 dose. This TCR came from an adult who received the AZD1222 COVID-19 vaccine. The CDR3 sequence: CASKFAVAATDTQYF. The CDR3 region has the DNA TGTGCCAGCAAGTTTGCGGTCGCGGCCACAGATACGCAGTATTTT.